These 4 T cell receptor beta chains share one sample of origin, sequenced in a study of control samples from healthy donors and cancer patients. Libraries were prepared by immunoSEQ multiplex PCR; TCRdb keeps only in-frame clonotypes and omits some of them. The sample lists over 100,000 clones, approximately 89% seen once, with less than 3.5% in the top ten. The specimen sequenced was blood. The origin of the receptors is a man between 40 and 49 years old in good health.

V usage is TRBV19 and J usage is TRBJ1-1, with TRBD1 as a possible D gene (5 bases). Germline V gene sequence: CDR1 LNHDA, CDR2 SQIVND (reference sequence). Trimming removed 7 bases at V and 1 base at J, with 19 bases between. The CDR3 consists of 16 residues. The CDR3: CASIPRAGRENTEAFF. The CDR3 DNA is TGTGCCAGTATTCCTCGGGCGGGCAGGGAGAACACTGAAGCTTTCTTT. Full variable domain (missing parts from reference TRBV19 and TRBJ1-1): DGGITQSPKYLFRKEGQNVTLSCEQNLNHDAMYWYRQDPGQGLRLIYYSQIVNDFQKGDIAEGYSVSREKKESFPLTVTSAQKNPTAFYLCASIPRAGRENTEAFFGQGTRLTVV.

The V call is TRBV6-2 or TRBV6-3, the J call TRBJ1-3; the D gene is possibly TRBD1 (6 bases). The V and J ends lost 5 bases and 3 bases respectively, with 8 bases between them. Germline loops: CDR1 MNHEY, CDR2 SVGEGT. This CDR3 has 13 amino acids. This CDR3 is CASSTGIGNTIYF. The CDR3 coding sequence is TGTGCCAGCAGTACAGGGATTGGAAACACCATATATTTT.

V gene TRBV27 combines with J gene TRBJ1-5; 8 nucleotides match TRBD1. Per the germline V gene, CDR1 is MNHEY and CDR2 is SMNVEV (reference sequence). The trim removed 9 bases at V and 7 bases at J, leaving 14 bases unmatched. CDR3 length: 15 amino acids. The CDR3 coding sequence is TGTGCCAGTAGGATGCTTGGACAGGGTGAGCAGCCCCAGCATTTT. Amino acid sequence: CASRMLGQGEQPQHF.

The chain joins TRBV10-3 to TRBJ2-7; D is possibly TRBD2 (6 bases). Germline V gene data show CDR1 as ENHRY and CDR2 as SYGVKD. The CDR3 spans 14 residues. The V end was cut by 6 bases, the J end by 7 bases, with 19 bases between. Here the CDR3 reads CAISGGQQTGEQYF. CDR3 in DNA: TGTGCCATCAGCGGAGGGCAGCAAACGGGGGAGCAGTACTTC.